The rows below give T cell receptor beta chains drawn from one sample of a study of blood T cell repertoires in COVID-19. Sequencing was performed with immunoSEQ multiplex PCR; in TCRdb, only in-frame clones are kept and a portion is missing. The table lists a few hundred thousand clones, roughly 85% of them singletons. The sample was peripheral blood. These receptors were taken from a woman aged 25 to 39 with active or convalescent COVID-19. Each CDR3 is given with its conserved first and last residue.

>TRBJ2-4|TRBV4-2
CASSQEGQGADIQYF
>TRBJ2-7|TRBV7-8
CASSSRDRGSSYEQYF
>TRBJ1-1|TRBV7-3
CASSLTVGGIGEAFF
>TRBJ1-2|TRBV27
CASSPDRVRRSANYGYTF
>TRBJ1-1|TRBV7-8
CASSFDRWRTEAFF
>TRBJ2-7|TRBV27
CASSLGTEVYYEQYF
>TRBJ2-7|TRBV2
CASSTAGGYEQYF
>TRBJ2-2|TRBV19
CASLDRRMAAGELFF
>TRBJ1-2|TRBV6-6
CASSPARGDRDRGSRVYGYTF
>TRBJ1-1|TRBV6-2/TRBV6-3
CASSVQGSNTEAFF
>TRBJ1-1|TRBV5-1
CASSLGLPGLRKAFF
>TRBJ1-1|TRBV2
CASAQDMDTEAFF
>TRBJ2-3|TRBV5-6
CASSGQATDTQYF
>TRBJ1-4|TRBV25-1
CASSALTGDEKLFF
>TRBJ2-7|TRBV19
CASSRTGVSYEQYF
>TRBJ1-2|TRBV30
CAWSLTESNYGYTF
>TRBJ1-4|TRBV6-5
CASSYSIGRGNEKLFF
>TRBJ1-2|TRBV3-1/TRBV3-2
CASSHGTGANYGYTF